Following are 3 T cell receptor beta chains from one sample sequenced in a study of cytomegalovirus exposure and HLA in healthy donors. The PCR employed 60 Vbeta primers together with 13 Jbeta primers. Sequencing used immunoSEQ multiplex PCR; TCRdb keeps in-frame clones, though not all of them. The sample includes 250,000 to 350,000 clones, 80% of them seen just once. The source material was PBMCs. Receptor source: a girl aged 2-15 years in good health and CMV-seronegative.

This clone was counted a single time. Here the CDR3 DNA reads TGTGCCAGCAGTTTGGTGGCTAGTGGATTAAATGAGCAGTTCTTC. Translated, it gives CASSLVASGLNEQFF. The rearrangement uses TRBV28 and TRBJ2-1; no clear D gene. CDR3 length: 15 residues. V lost 3 bases and J lost 7, with 16 bases in between. Per germline, CDR1 MDHEN and CDR2 SYDVKM.

This chain joins TRBV7-8 and TRBJ1-1; possible D gene TRBD1, 5 bases. Germline CDR1 is SGHVS and CDR2 is FQNEAQ. The germline V and J ends were trimmed by 5 bases and 6 bases, with 19 bases remaining between them. The CDR3 spans 15 residues. The CDR3 coding sequence is TGTGCCAGCAGCCCGCGTCCGGGGGTGGGGTCTGAAGCTTTCTTT. Its protein is CASSPRPGVGSEAFF.

The genes are TRBV7-6 and TRBJ2-1; D may be TRBD2 (6 bases). V was cut by 2 bases and J by 11 bases, with 22 bases left in between. The CDR3 covers 16 residues. The germline gives CDR1 SGHVS, CDR2 FNYEAQ. CDR3 loop: CASSLWDSRLQLKQFF. The DNA for the CDR3 is TGTGCCAGCAGCTTATGGGACTCCCGGCTGCAATTAAAGCAGTTCTTC.